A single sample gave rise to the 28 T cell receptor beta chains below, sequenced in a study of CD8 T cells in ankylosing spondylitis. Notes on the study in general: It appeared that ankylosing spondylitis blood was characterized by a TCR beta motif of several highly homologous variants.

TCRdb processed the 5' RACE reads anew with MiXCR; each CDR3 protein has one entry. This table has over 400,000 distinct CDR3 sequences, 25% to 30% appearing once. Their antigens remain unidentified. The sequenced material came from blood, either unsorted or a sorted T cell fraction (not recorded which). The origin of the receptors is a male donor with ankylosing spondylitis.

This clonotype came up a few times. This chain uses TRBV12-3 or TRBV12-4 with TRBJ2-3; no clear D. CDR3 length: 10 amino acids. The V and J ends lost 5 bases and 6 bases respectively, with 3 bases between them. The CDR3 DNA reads TGTGCCAGCAGTGTGGATACGCAGTATTTT. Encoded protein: CASSVDTQYF.

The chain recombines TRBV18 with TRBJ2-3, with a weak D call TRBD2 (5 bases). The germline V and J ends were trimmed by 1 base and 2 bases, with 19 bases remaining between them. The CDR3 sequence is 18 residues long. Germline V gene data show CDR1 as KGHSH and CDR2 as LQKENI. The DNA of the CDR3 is TGTGCCAGCTCACCACAATCCTCTAGCTCGGTCTACACAGATACGCAGTATTTT. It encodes CASSPQSSSSVYTDTQYF.

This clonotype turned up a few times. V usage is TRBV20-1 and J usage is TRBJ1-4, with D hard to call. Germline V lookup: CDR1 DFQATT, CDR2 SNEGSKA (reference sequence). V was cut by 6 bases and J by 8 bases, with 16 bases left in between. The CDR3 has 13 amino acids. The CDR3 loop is CSAPVGLEEKLFF. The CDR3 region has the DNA TGCAGTGCACCTGTGGGATTGGAGGAAAAACTGTTTTTT.

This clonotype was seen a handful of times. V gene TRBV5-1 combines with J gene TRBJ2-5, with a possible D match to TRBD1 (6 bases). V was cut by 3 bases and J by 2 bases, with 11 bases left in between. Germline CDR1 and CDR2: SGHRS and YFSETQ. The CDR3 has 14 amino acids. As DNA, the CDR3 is TGCGCCAGCAGCTCCGGGACACAACAAGAGACCCAGTACTTC. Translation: CASSSGTQQETQYF.

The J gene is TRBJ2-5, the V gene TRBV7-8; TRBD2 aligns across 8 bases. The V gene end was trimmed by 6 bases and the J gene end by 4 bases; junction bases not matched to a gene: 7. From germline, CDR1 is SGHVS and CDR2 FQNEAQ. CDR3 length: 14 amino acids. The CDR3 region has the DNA TGTGCCAGCAGGGATGGAGCGGGGGCAGAGACCCAGTACTTC. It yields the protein CASRDGAGAETQYF.

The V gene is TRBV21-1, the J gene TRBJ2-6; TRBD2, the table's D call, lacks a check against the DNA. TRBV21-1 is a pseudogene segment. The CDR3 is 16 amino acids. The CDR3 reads CASSKPEGLGANVLTF. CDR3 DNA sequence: TGTGCCAGCAGCAAACCCGAGGGCCTTGGGGCCAACGTCCTGACTTTC.

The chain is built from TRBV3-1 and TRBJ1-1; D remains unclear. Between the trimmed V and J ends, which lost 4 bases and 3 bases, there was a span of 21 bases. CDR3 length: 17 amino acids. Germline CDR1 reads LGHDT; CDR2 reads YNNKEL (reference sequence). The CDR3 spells CASSRASSWAADTEAFF. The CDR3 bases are TGTGCCAGCAGCCGCGCGAGTTCTTGGGCGGCGGACACTGAAGCTTTCTTT. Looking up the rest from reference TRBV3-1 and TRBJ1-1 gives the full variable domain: DTAVSQTPKYLVTQMGNDKSIKCEQNLGHDTMYWYKQDSKKFLKIMFSYNNKELIINETVPNRFSPKSPDKAHLNLHINSLELGDSAVYFCASSRASSWAADTEAFFGQGTRLTVV.

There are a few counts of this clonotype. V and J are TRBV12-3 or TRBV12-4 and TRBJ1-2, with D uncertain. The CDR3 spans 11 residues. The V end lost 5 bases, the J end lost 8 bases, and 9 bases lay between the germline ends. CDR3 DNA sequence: TGTGCCAGCAGTCTTTCACGAGGCTACACCTTC. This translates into CASSLSRGYTF.

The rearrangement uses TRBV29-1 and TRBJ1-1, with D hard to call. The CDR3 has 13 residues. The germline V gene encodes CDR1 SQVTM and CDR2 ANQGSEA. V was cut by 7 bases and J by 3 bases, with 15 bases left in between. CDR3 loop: CSAHLFGDTEAFF. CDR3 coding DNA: TGCAGCGCCCACTTGTTTGGGGACACTGAAGCTTTCTTT.

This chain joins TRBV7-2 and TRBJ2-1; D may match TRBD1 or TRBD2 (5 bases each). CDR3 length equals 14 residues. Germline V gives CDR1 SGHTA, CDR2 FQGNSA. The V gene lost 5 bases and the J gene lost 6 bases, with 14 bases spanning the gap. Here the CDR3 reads CASSPTGASNEQFF. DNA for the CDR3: TGTGCCAGCAGCCCTACCGGGGCATCCAATGAGCAGTTCTTC.

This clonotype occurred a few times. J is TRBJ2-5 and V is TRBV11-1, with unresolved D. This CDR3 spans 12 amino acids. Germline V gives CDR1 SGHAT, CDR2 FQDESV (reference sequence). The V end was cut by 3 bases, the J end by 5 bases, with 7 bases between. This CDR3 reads CASSLMAETQYF. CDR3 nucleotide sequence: TGTGCCAGCAGCTTGATGGCTGAGACCCAGTACTTC.

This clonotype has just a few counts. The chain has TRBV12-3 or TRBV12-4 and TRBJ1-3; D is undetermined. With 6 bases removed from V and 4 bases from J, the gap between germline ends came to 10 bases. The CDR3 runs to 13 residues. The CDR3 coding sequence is TGTGCCAGCAGCAGGAGCGCCGGAAACACCATATATTTT. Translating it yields CASSRSAGNTIYF.

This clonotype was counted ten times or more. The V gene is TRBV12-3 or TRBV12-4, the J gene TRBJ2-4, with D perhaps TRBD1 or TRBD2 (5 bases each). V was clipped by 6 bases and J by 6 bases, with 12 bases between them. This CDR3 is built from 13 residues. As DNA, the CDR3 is TGTGCCAGCAGCCCGAGTGGGGGAAACATTCAGTACTTC. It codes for CASSPSGGNIQYF.

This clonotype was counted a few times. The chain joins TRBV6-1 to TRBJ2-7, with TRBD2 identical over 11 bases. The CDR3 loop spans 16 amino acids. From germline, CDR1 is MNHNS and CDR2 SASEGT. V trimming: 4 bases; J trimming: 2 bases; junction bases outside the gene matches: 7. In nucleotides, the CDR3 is TGTGCCAGCAGTGTTACCGGGACTAGCGGCACCTACGAGCAGTACGTC. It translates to CASSVTGTSGTYEQYV.

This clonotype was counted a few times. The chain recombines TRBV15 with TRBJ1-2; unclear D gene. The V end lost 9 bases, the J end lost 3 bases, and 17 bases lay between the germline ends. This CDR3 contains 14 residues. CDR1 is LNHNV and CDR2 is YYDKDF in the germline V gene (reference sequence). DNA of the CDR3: TGTGCCACGACTCGGGGAAGGGCCGACTATGGCTACACCTTC. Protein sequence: CATTRGRADYGYTF.

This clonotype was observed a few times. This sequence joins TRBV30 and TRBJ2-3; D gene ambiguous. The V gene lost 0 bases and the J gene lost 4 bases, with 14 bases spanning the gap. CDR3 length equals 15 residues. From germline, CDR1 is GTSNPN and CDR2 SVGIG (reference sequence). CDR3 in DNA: TGTGCCTGGAGTGTACCAGTCCCAGTCGCAGATACGCAGTATTTT. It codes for CAWSVPVPVADTQYF.

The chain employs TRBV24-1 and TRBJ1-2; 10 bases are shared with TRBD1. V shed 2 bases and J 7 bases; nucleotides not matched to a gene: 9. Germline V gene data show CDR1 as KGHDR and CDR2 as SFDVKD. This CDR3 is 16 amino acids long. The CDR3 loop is CATSDSRQGASGGYTF. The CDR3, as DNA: TGTGCCACCAGTGATTCAAGACAGGGGGCTTCAGGTGGCTACACCTTC.

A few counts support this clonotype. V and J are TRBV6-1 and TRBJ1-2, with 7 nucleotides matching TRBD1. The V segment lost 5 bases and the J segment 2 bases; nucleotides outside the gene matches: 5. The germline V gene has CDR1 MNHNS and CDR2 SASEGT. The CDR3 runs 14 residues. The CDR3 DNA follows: TGTGCCAGCAGTATTAGACAGGGAAACTATGGCTACACCTTC. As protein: CASSIRQGNYGYTF.

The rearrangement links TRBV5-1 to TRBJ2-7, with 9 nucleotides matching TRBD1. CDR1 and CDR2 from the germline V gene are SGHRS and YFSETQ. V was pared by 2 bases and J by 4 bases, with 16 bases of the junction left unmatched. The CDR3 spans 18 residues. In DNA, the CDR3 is TGCGCCAGCAGCTTAGGGACGCCAACAGGGGGCCTTCTTTACGAGCAGTACTTC. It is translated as CASSLGTPTGGLLYEQYF.

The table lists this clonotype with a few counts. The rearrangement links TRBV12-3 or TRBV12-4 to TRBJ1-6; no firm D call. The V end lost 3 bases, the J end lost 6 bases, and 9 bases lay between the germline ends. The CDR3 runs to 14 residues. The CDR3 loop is CASSFYWLNSPLHF. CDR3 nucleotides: TGTGCCAGCAGTTTTTATTGGCTTAATTCACCCCTCCACTTT.

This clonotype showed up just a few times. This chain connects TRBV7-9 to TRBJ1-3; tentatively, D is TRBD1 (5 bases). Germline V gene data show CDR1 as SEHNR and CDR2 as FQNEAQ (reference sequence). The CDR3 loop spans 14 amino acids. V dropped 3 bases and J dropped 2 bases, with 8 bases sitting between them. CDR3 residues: CASSFLTAGNTIYF. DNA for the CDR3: TGTGCCAGCAGCTTTCTGACAGCTGGAAACACCATATATTTT.

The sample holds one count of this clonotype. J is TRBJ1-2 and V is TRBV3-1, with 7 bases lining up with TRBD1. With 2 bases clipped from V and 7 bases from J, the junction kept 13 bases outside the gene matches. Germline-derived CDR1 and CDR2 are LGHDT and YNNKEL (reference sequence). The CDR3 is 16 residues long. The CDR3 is CASSQSWGAGGRGYTF. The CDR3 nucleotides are TGTGCCAGCAGCCAAAGTTGGGGCGCAGGGGGTCGTGGCTACACCTTC.

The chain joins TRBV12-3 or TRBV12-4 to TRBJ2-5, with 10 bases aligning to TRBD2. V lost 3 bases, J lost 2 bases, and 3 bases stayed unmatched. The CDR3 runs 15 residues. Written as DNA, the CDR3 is TGTGCCAGCAGTTTTTTTAGCGGGGGGCAAGAGACCCAGTACTTC. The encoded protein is CASSFFSGGQETQYF.

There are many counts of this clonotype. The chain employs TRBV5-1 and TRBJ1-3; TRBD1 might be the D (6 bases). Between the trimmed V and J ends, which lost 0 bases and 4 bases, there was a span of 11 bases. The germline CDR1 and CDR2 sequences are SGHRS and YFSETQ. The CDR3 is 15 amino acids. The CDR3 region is CASSLVPGAGNTIYF. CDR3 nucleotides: TGCGCCAGCAGCTTGGTTCCAGGGGCCGGAAACACCATATATTTT.

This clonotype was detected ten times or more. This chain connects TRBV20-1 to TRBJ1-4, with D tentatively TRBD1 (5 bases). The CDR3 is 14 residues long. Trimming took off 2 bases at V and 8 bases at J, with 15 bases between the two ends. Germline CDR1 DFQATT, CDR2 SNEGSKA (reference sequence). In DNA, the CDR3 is TGCAGTGCTAGACGCACGGGATCAGGGGAAAAACTGTTTTTT. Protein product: CSARRTGSGEKLFF.

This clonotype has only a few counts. The DNA of the CDR3 is TGTGCCATCAGTACGACTCCTGCAGAGAACACCGGGGAGCTGTTTTTT. The encoded protein is CAISTTPAENTGELFF. V and J are TRBV10-3 and TRBJ2-2, with D hard to call. Between the trimmed V and J ends, which lost 5 bases and 1 base, there was a span of 14 bases. The CDR3 covers 16 residues. CDR1 is ENHRY and CDR2 is SYGVKD in the germline V gene.

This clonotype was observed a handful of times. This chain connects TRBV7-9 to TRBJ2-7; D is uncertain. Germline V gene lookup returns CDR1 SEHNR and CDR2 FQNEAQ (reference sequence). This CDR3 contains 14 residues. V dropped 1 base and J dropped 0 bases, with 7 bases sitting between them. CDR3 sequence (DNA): TGTGCCAGCAGCTTAGATCAACACTCCTACGAGCAGTACTTC. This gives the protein CASSLDQHSYEQYF.

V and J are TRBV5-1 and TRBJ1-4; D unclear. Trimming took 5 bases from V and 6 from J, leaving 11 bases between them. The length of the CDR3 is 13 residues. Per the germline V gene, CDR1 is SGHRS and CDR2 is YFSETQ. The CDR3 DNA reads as TGCGCCAGCAGACTGGACGGTGATGAAAAACTGTTTTTT. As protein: CASRLDGDEKLFF. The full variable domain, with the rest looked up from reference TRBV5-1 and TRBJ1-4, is KAGVTQTPRYLIKTRGQQVTLSCSPISGHRSVSWYQQTPGQGLQFLFEYFSETQRNKGNFPGRFSGRQFSNSRSEMNVSTLELGDSALYLCASRLDGDEKLFFGSGTQLSVL.